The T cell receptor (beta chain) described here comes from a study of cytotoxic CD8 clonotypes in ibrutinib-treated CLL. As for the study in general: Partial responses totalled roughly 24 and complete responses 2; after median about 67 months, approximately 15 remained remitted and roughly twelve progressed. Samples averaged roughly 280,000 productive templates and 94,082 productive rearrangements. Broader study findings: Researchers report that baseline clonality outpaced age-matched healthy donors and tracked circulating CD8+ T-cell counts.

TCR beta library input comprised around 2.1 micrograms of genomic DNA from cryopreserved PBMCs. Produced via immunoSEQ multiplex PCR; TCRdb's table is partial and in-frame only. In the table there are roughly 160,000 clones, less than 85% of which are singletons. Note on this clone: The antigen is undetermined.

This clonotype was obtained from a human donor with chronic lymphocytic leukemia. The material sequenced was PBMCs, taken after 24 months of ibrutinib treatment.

The CDR3 DNA follows: TGTGCCAGTAGTATAGGGACAGGAGAAATCTACGAGCAGTACTTC. As protein: CASSIGTGEIYEQYF. V usage is TRBV19 and J usage is TRBJ2-7; 7 bases are shared with TRBD1. CDR1 is LNHDA, CDR2 SQIVND, per germline (reference sequence). The V gene end was trimmed by 1 base and the J gene end by 3 bases; junction bases not matched to a gene: 6. The length of the CDR3 is 15 residues. Variable domain in full (rest from reference TRBV19 and TRBJ2-7): DGGITQSPKYLFRKEGQNVTLSCEQNLNHDAMYWYRQDPGQGLRLIYYSQIVNDFQKGDIAEGYSVSREKKESFPLTVTSAQKNPTAFYLCASSIGTGEIYEQYFGPGTRLTVT.